These 26 T cell receptor beta chains came from one sample sequenced in a study of radiotherapy plus CTLA-4 blockade in lung cancer. The repertoire was sequenced with immunoSEQ multiplex PCR; TCRdb's copy has only in-frame clones and lacks some. Here the sample spans about 53,000 clones, about 85% being singletons. Sample: peripheral blood, taken from a patient treated with radiotherapy plus ipilimumab. The receptor source for this set is a human donor with non-small cell lung cancer whose response to radiotherapy plus ipilimumab could not be evaluated.

This chain links TRBV9 with TRBJ2-2; a weak D match, TRBD1 (6 bases). Looked up from germline, CDR1 is SGDLS and CDR2 is YYNGEE. V gave up 3 bases and J gave up 1 base, with 7 bases separating them. The CDR3 has 14 residues. The CDR3 nucleotides read TGTGCCAGCAGCGCGGGACAGAACACCGGGGAGCTGTTTTTT. Translation gives CASSAGQNTGELFF.

The chain carries TRBV6-5 and TRBJ1-6; D perhaps matches TRBD1 (5 bases). The germline V gene encodes CDR1 MNHEY and CDR2 SVGAGI. V lost 2 bases and J lost 7, with 15 bases in between. This CDR3 is 16 amino acids long. CDR3 protein: CASSYAPGGDNSPLHF. CDR3 bases: TGTGCCAGCAGTTACGCCCCGGGGGGAGACAATTCACCCCTCCACTTT.

V gene TRBV28 combines with J gene TRBJ1-1, with 8 bases fitting TRBD1. The CDR3 totals 16 residues. Germline-derived CDR1 and CDR2 are MDHEN and SYDVKM. With 3 bases clipped from V and 4 bases from J, the junction kept 10 bases outside the gene matches. The CDR3 DNA reads as TGTGCCAGCAGTTTTCGGCCAGGGGGCGCCGGCACTGAAGCTTTCTTT. This translates into CASSFRPGGAGTEAFF.

The J gene is TRBJ2-5, the V gene TRBV5-1; 8 bases map to TRBD1. This CDR3 region has 14 residues. Germline CDR1 SGHRS, CDR2 YFSETQ. V shed 4 bases, J shed 3 bases, and the junction held 5 bases outside the gene matches. The CDR3 reads CASSRQGWEETQYF. The CDR3 DNA reads TGCGCCAGCAGCCGACAGGGGTGGGAAGAGACCCAGTACTTC.

This clone appeared once. The chain recombines TRBV7-3 with TRBJ1-1, with D perhaps TRBD1 (5 bases). The CDR3 consists of 14 residues. Germline loops: CDR1 SGHTA, CDR2 FQGTGA. Trimming took 2 bases from V and 3 from J, leaving 10 bases between them. The CDR3 sequence is CASSLDPGDTEAFF. CDR3 nucleotides: TGTGCCAGCAGCTTAGATCCGGGGGACACTGAAGCTTTCTTT. Based on the CDR3 plus reference TRBV7-3 and TRBJ1-1, the full variable domain is GAGVSQTPSNKVTEKGKYVELRCDPISGHTALYWYRQSLGQGPEFLIYFQGTGAADDSGLPNDRFFAVRPEGSVSTLKIQRTERGDSAVYLCASSLDPGDTEAFFGQGTRLTVV.

The rearrangement uses TRBV7-9 and TRBJ2-6; D remains unclear. The germline V and J ends were trimmed by 4 bases and 2 bases, with 3 bases remaining between them. The CDR3 totals 13 residues. From germline, CDR1 is SEHNR and CDR2 FQNEAQ (reference sequence). The CDR3 sequence is CASSSPGANVLTF. In DNA form, the CDR3 reads TGTGCCAGCAGCTCTCCTGGGGCCAACGTCCTGACTTTC.

This clone has just one count. The chain employs TRBV28 and TRBJ2-5, with 12 bases matching TRBD2. The CDR3 contains 15 residues. The V and J ends lost 2 bases and 3 bases, in that order; junction bases with no gene match: 1. CDR1 MDHEN and CDR2 SYDVKM come from the germline V gene. CDR3 nucleotide sequence: TGTGCCAGCAGTTTACGGACTAGCGGGAAAGAGACCCAGTACTTC. Translation gives CASSLRTSGKETQYF.

This chain connects TRBV9 to TRBJ1-2; D is perhaps TRBD1 (6 bases). The V end was cut by 3 bases, the J end by 3 bases, with 12 bases between. Germline V gene data show CDR1 as SGDLS and CDR2 as YYNGEE. This CDR3 has 14 amino acids. CDR3 amino acids: CASSGGGLHYGYTF. CDR3 nucleotide sequence: TGTGCCAGCAGCGGGGGGGGGCTACACTATGGCTACACCTTC.

In its sample, this clone was seen a few times. The genes are TRBV7-3 and TRBJ2-3, with 12 nucleotides matching TRBD2. The V segment lost 4 bases and the J segment 5 bases; nucleotides outside the gene matches: 7. Germline CDR1 SGHTA, CDR2 FQGTGA. This CDR3 has 16 amino acids. CDR3 nucleotide sequence: TGTGCCAGCAGCTCGACTAGCGGGAGCAGGGGAGATACGCAGTATTTT. This sequence encodes CASSSTSGSRGDTQYF.

The chain combines TRBV7-6 with TRBJ2-1; D possibly corresponds to TRBD2 (6 bases). V lost 2 bases and J 0 bases, leaving 8 bases between the germline ends. CDR1 and CDR2 from the germline V gene are SGHVS and FNYEAQ. This CDR3 is built from 15 residues. The CDR3 loop is CASSLYGSSYNEQFF. In DNA form, the CDR3 reads TGTGCCAGCAGCTTATACGGGAGCTCCTACAATGAGCAGTTCTTC.

The table lists this clone with a few counts. V gene TRBV10-3 combines with J gene TRBJ2-7; TRBD1 agrees at 8 bases. Germline CDR1 ENHRY, CDR2 SYGVKD. The CDR3 runs to 13 residues. J gave up 5 bases and V 11 bases, and 11 bases lay outside the gene matches. CDR3 nucleotide sequence: TGTGCCTCCGAAGGACAGGGTGGTAACGAGCAGTACTTC. Its protein product is CASEGQGGNEQYF.

The chain is built from TRBV19 and TRBJ1-5, with 7 nucleotides matching TRBD1. The CDR3 is 14 residues long. Germline V lookup: CDR1 LNHDA, CDR2 SQIVND (reference sequence). V was pared by 10 bases and J by 6 bases, with 12 bases of the junction left unmatched. For the CDR3, the DNA is TGTGCCACTTTTGGTAGGGGGCAGGGTCAGCCCCAGCATTTT. Amino acid sequence: CATFGRGQGQPQHF.

The chain recombines TRBV2 with TRBJ1-5; 8 bases map to TRBD1. Germline V gives CDR1 SNHLY, CDR2 FYNNEI. V lost 7 bases to trimming and J lost 7 bases; unmatched junction nucleotides: 6. The CDR3 sequence is 13 residues long. The CDR3 protein is CASTGQGRQPQHF. CDR3 bases: TGTGCCAGCACTGGACAGGGAAGGCAGCCCCAGCATTTT.

V usage is TRBV6-5 and J usage is TRBJ2-1; the D gene is possibly TRBD2 (7 bases). V shed 2 bases and J shed 10 bases, with 9 bases lying between them. CDR1 is MNHEY, CDR2 SVGAGI, per germline. This CDR3 is built from 12 residues. The CDR3 here is CASSYRGGEQFF. The CDR3 bases are TGTGCCAGCAGTTACAGGGGGGGCGAGCAGTTCTTC.

CDR3 in DNA: TGTGCCAGCAGTTTATTAGGGGATGACTATGGCTACACCTTC. This gives the protein CASSLLGDDYGYTF. V usage is TRBV28 and J usage is TRBJ1-2; D may be TRBD1 (5 bases). Trimming stripped 1 base from V and 3 bases from J, with 9 bases between. The CDR3 is 14 amino acids. CDR1 MDHEN and CDR2 SYDVKM come from the germline V gene.

The rearrangement uses TRBV11-2 and TRBJ2-3; a weak D match, TRBD2 (5 bases). The length of the CDR3 is 15 residues. Germline assignment: CDR1 SGHAT and CDR2 FQNNGV. V was pared by 4 bases and J by 6 bases, with 17 bases between. The chain's CDR3 is CASSSPVTEVDTQYF. The DNA for the CDR3 is TGTGCCAGCAGCTCGCCTGTGACGGAGGTGGATACGCAGTATTTT.

V usage is TRBV5-1 and J usage is TRBJ1-4; no firm D call. Germline V lookup: CDR1 SGHRS, CDR2 YFSETQ. The CDR3 covers 13 residues. The V and J ends lost 3 bases and 6 bases respectively, with 9 bases between them. The CDR3 DNA sequence: TGCGCCAGCAGCTCACATCAGGATGAAAAACTGTTTTTT. Translating gives CASSSHQDEKLFF.

The chain joins TRBV28 to TRBJ1-2, with D perhaps matching TRBD1 (6 bases). There are 15 residues in the CDR3. V was pared by 4 bases and J by 2 bases, with 14 bases between. The V gene's germline CDR1 is MDHEN and CDR2 SYDVKM. The CDR3 DNA reads as TGTGCCAGCAGTTCCGGTCCGGGACACAACTATGGCTACACCTTC. Protein sequence: CASSSGPGHNYGYTF.

The V gene is TRBV15, the J gene TRBJ1-1, with D unresolved. V gave up 5 bases and J gave up 0 bases, with 7 bases separating them. Germline CDR1 and CDR2: LNHNV and YYDKDF (reference sequence). The CDR3 has 13 residues. The CDR3 DNA is TGTGCCACCAGCGCGGTTATGAACACTGAAGCTTTCTTT. It specifies CATSAVMNTEAFF.

This chain links TRBV4-2 with TRBJ1-2; D uncertain. V was pared by 0 bases and J by 4 bases, with 12 bases between. The CDR3 is 15 amino acids. Germline V gives CDR1 LGHNA, CDR2 YNFKEQ. DNA of the CDR3: TGTGCCAGCAGCCAAGATTTGAGGGAAGGCTATGGCTACACCTTC. Protein product: CASSQDLREGYGYTF.

This chain connects TRBV7-2 to TRBJ1-1, with D unclear. The V end lost 3 bases, the J end lost 5 bases, and 13 bases lay between the germline ends. CDR3 size: 14 residues. Germline V gene data show CDR1 as SGHTA and CDR2 as FQGNSA. The CDR3 bases are TGTGCCAGCAGCTTCGGGGTTTCGGTAACTGAAGCTTTCTTT. It codes for CASSFGVSVTEAFF.

This chain joins TRBV28 and TRBJ2-7; the D is unclear. The germline V and J ends were trimmed by 2 bases and 4 bases, with 9 bases remaining between them. The CDR3 spans 13 residues. The germline CDR1 and CDR2 sequences are MDHEN and SYDVKM. The CDR3 here is CASSLGQWYEQYF. CDR3 coding DNA: TGTGCCAGCAGTTTAGGGCAGTGGTACGAGCAGTACTTC.

The CDR3 DNA sequence: TGTGCCAGCAGCTTAGGACGCGGGGAGACCTACGAGCAGTACTTC. Protein sequence: CASSLGRGETYEQYF. The rearrangement joins TRBV7-2 to TRBJ2-7; the D gene is possibly TRBD2 (6 bases). V dropped 1 base and J dropped 2 bases, with 12 bases sitting between them. Germline-derived CDR1 and CDR2 are SGHTA and FQGNSA. The CDR3 is made up of 15 amino acids. Complete variable domain (other parts from reference TRBV7-2 and TRBJ2-7): GAGVSQSPSNKVTEKGKDVELRCDPISGHTALYWYRQSLGQGLEFLIYFQGNSAPDKSGLPSDRFSAERTGGSVSTLTIQRTQQEDSAVYLCASSLGRGETYEQYFGPGTRLTVT.

This clone has more than one count but fewer than ten. The chain employs TRBV19 and TRBJ1-3; D remains ambiguous. CDR1 and CDR2 from the germline V gene are LNHDA and SQIVND (reference sequence). Trimming stripped 6 bases from V and 9 bases from J, with 12 bases between. The CDR3 runs to 12 residues. The CDR3 here is CASSLTLGTIYF. The CDR3, as DNA: TGTGCCAGTAGCCTCACGCTCGGCACCATATATTTT.

The CDR3 DNA follows: TGTGCCAGCAGTTACTCGACCGAATTGGCGGGGGAGCAGTACTTC. It specifies CASSYSTELAGEQYF. The rearrangement uses TRBV6-5 and TRBJ2-7, with D possibly matching TRBD2 (6 bases). V dropped 0 bases and J dropped 7 bases, with 16 bases sitting between them. This CDR3 is 15 amino acids long. Germline loops: CDR1 MNHEY, CDR2 SVGAGI.

The V gene is TRBV10-1, the J gene TRBJ2-3; D unresolved. Trimming took off 5 bases at V and 5 bases at J, with 14 bases between the two ends. Germline V gene lookup returns CDR1 WNHNN and CDR2 SYGVQD (reference sequence). This CDR3 is 14 amino acids long. The CDR3 coding sequence is TGCGCCAGCAGTCACCGCCGAGGTTTAGATACGCAGTATTTT. Residues: CASSHRRGLDTQYF.